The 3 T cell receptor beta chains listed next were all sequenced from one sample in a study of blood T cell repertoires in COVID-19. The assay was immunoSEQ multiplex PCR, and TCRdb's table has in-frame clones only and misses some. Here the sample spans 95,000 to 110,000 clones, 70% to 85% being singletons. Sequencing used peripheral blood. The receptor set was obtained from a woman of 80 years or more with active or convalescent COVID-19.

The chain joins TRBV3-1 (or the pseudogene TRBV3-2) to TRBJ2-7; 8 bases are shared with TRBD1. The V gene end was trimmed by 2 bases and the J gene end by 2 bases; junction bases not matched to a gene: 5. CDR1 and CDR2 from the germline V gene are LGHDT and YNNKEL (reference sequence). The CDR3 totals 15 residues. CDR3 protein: CASSQSTGDTYEQYF. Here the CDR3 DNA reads TGTGCCAGCAGCCAATCGACAGGGGATACCTACGAGCAGTACTTC.

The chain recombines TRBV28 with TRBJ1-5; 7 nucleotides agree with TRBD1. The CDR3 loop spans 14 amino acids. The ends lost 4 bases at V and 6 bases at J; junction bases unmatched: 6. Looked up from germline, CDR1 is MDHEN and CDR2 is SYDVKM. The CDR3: CASSSTTGVQPQHF. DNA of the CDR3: TGTGCCAGCAGTTCCACTACAGGGGTTCAGCCCCAGCATTTT. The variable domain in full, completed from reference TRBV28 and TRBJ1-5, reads DVKVTQSSRYLVKRTGEKVFLECVQDMDHENMFWYRQDPGLGLRLIYFSYDVKMKEKGDIPEGYSVSREKKERFSLILESASTNQTSMYLCASSSTTGVQPQHFGDGTRLSIL.

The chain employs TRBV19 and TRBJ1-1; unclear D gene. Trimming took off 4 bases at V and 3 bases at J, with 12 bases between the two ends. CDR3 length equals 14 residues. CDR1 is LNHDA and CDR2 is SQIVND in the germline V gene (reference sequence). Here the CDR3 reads CASSRSRRDTEAFF. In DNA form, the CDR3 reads TGTGCCAGTAGTAGGTCCCGACGGGACACTGAAGCTTTCTTT.